Each of the 16 T cell receptor beta chains below was sequenced from the same sample in a study of cytomegalovirus exposure and HLA in healthy donors. This PCR relied on a set of 60 Vbeta primers and 13 Jbeta primers. Produced via immunoSEQ multiplex PCR; TCRdb's table is partial and in-frame only. This table holds 150,000 to 200,000 clones, around three quarters found once. Sequences were obtained from PBMCs. Receptor source: a man aged 25 to 45 in good health and CMV-seropositive.

The gene calls are TRBV2 and TRBJ2-2; 10 nucleotides match TRBD1. The CDR3 runs 15 residues. Germline values: CDR1 SNHLY, CDR2 FYNNEI. The junction had 6 bases not matched to a gene; V was cut back by 6 bases and J by 5 bases. CDR3 in amino acids: CASRTPGQGTGELFF. Written as DNA, the CDR3 is TGTGCCAGCAGGACCCCGGGACAGGGGACCGGGGAGCTGTTTTTT.

The V gene is TRBV5-6, the J gene TRBJ1-3, with D unresolved. The CDR3 runs to 14 residues. Per germline, CDR1 SGHDT and CDR2 YYEEEE. V was trimmed by 6 bases and J by 2 bases, leaving 12 bases between them. CDR3 bases: TGTGCCAGCACCCGAGCGTTGGCTGGAAACACCATATATTTT. Translating gives CASTRALAGNTIYF.

The CDR3 here is CASSLAVGGAVDEQYF. CDR3 nucleotide sequence: TGTGCCAGCAGCTTAGCGGTGGGGGGTGCCGTCGACGAGCAGTACTTC. The chain has TRBV7-6 and TRBJ2-7; a weak D match, TRBD2 (6 bases). The germline V and J ends were trimmed by 0 bases and 5 bases, with 17 bases remaining between them. The CDR3 spans 16 residues. The V gene's germline CDR1 is SGHVS and CDR2 FNYEAQ.

The genes are TRBV7-6 and TRBJ2-3; maybe TRBD1 (6 bases). V lost 3 bases, J lost 0 bases, and 10 bases lay in between. The CDR3 is made up of 15 amino acids. CDR1 is SGHVS, CDR2 FNYEAQ, per germline. The CDR3 protein is CASSFGTTSTDTQYF. The CDR3 nucleotides are TGTGCCAGCAGCTTTGGGACAACTAGCACAGATACGCAGTATTTT.

This clone was picked up one time. The chain employs TRBV28 and TRBJ1-5; TRBD1 matches 9 bases. This CDR3 is 14 amino acids long. The germline gives CDR1 MDHEN, CDR2 SYDVKM. Losses at the gene ends were 3 bases for V and 6 bases for J; bases not matched to a gene: 3. CDR3 in amino acids: CASSLDRGSQPQHF. The CDR3 DNA follows: TGTGCCAGCAGTTTGGACAGGGGTAGTCAGCCCCAGCATTTT.

The rearrangement joins TRBV7-9 to TRBJ2-5; the D gene is possibly TRBD2 (6 bases). Germline V CDR1 and CDR2: SEHNR, FQNEAQ (reference sequence). The V gene lost 3 bases and the J gene lost 7 bases, with 12 bases spanning the gap. The CDR3 contains 13 residues. This CDR3 is CASSLEGVGTQYF. The CDR3 nucleotides are TGTGCCAGCAGCTTGGAGGGAGTGGGGACCCAGTACTTC. The full variable domain, its missing parts supplied by reference TRBV7-9 and TRBJ2-5, is DTGVSQNPRHKITKRGQNVTFRCDPISEHNRLYWYRQTLGQGPEFLTYFQNEAQLEKSRLLSDRFSAERPKGSFSTLEIQRTEQGDSAMYLCASSLEGVGTQYFGPGTRLLVL.

CDR3 bases: TGTGCCAGCAGCTGGGGGGGCGCGGGCGCCGGGGAGCTGTTTTTT. Protein sequence: CASSWGGAGAGELFF. V gene TRBV7-7 combines with J gene TRBJ2-2, with D possibly matching TRBD2 (7 bases). Germline V lookup: CDR1 SSHAT, CDR2 FNYEAQ (reference sequence). CDR3 length: 15 residues. V was clipped by 4 bases and J by 6 bases, with 15 bases between them. The entire variable domain, with the rest obtained from reference TRBV7-7 and TRBJ2-2, is as follows: GAGVSQSPRYKVTKRGQDVTLRCDPISSHATLYWYQQALGQGPEFLTYFNYEAQPDKSGLPSDRFSAERPEGSISTLTIQRTEQRDSAMYRCASSWGGAGAGELFFGEGSRLTVL.

The gene calls are TRBV7-6 and TRBJ2-7; the match to TRBD1 covers 7 bases. Trimming took 4 bases from V and 5 from J; bases not matched to a gene: 8. Germline V lookup: CDR1 SGHVS, CDR2 FNYEAQ. CDR3 size: 14 residues. DNA for the CDR3: TGTGCCAGCAGCTCCCGACAGGGTGGCGACGAGCAGTACTTC. This encodes CASSSRQGGDEQYF.

The chain combines TRBV5-4 with TRBJ2-3, with a weak D call TRBD2 (5 bases). Trimming shortened V by 5 bases and J by 2 bases, and 9 bases separated the two germline ends. Germline CDR1 and CDR2: SGHNT and YYREEE (reference sequence). The CDR3 spans 13 residues. CDR3 in DNA: TGTGCCAGCAGTCCGGACTTCACAGATACGCAGTATTTT. This codes for CASSPDFTDTQYF.

The gene calls are TRBV29-1 and TRBJ2-7; 9 bases map to TRBD1. The CDR3 totals 13 residues. V dropped 4 bases and J dropped 2; count of bases not matched to a gene: 3. The germline gives CDR1 SQVTM, CDR2 ANQGSEA. The CDR3 sequence: CSVGTGEAYEQYF. For the CDR3, the DNA is TGCAGCGTTGGGACAGGGGAGGCCTACGAGCAGTACTTC.

This chain uses TRBV28 with TRBJ1-5; TRBD1 aligns across 7 bases. CDR1 is MDHEN, CDR2 SYDVKM, per germline. Trimming at V came to 3 bases and at J to 6 bases, leaving 5 bases not matched to a gene. The length of the CDR3 is 14 residues. CDR3 in DNA: TGTGCCAGCAGTTTCATCACAGGGGCTCAGCCCCAGCATTTT. The encoded protein is CASSFITGAQPQHF. The variable domain in full, completed from reference TRBV28 and TRBJ1-5, reads DVKVTQSSRYLVKRTGEKVFLECVQDMDHENMFWYRQDPGLGLRLIYFSYDVKMKEKGDIPEGYSVSREKKERFSLILESASTNQTSMYLCASSFITGAQPQHFGDGTRLSIL.

The chain is built from TRBV5-1 and TRBJ2-1, with 8 bases lining up with TRBD1. Germline CDR1 reads SGHRS; CDR2 reads YFSETQ. CDR3 size: 14 residues. With 0 bases clipped from V and 7 bases from J, the junction kept 3 bases outside the gene matches. CDR3 residues: CASSLGQGANEQFF. CDR3 bases: TGCGCCAGCAGCTTGGGGCAGGGGGCAAATGAGCAGTTCTTC.

The gene calls are TRBV7-8 and TRBJ2-5, with 10 bases lining up with TRBD1. CDR3 length equals 16 residues. CDR1 is SGHVS and CDR2 is FQNEAQ in the germline V gene. Trimming removed 2 bases from V and 0 bases from J; junction bases left unmatched: 3. The CDR3 spells CASSLRDRGYQETQYF. The CDR3 DNA reads TGTGCCAGCAGCTTACGGGACAGGGGTTACCAAGAGACCCAGTACTTC.

The chain is built from TRBV6-6 and TRBJ2-1, with D hard to call. The CDR3 runs 13 residues. Germline CDR1 is MNHNY and CDR2 is SVGAGI (reference sequence). Trimming pared 6 bases from V and 9 bases from J, leaving 15 bases between. CDR3 amino acids: CASSQPLSGEQFF. CDR3 nucleotide sequence: TGTGCCAGCAGCCAACCATTATCCGGTGAGCAGTTCTTC.

The chain couples TRBV5-4 to TRBJ2-2; 8 nucleotides match TRBD1. The V and J ends lost 4 bases and 1 base, in that order; junction bases with no gene match: 6. Germline V gives CDR1 SGHNT, CDR2 YYREEE (reference sequence). The CDR3 runs to 16 residues. The CDR3 protein is CASSRRDRGNTGELFF. Here the CDR3 DNA reads TGTGCCAGCAGCCGGAGAGACAGGGGGAACACCGGGGAGCTGTTTTTT.

This clone was seen a single time. The chain recombines TRBV19 with TRBJ2-7; the D gene is possibly TRBD2 (6 bases). Germline lookup yields CDR1 LNHDA and CDR2 SQIVND (reference sequence). The CDR3 spans 13 residues. V shed 6 bases and J shed 3 bases, with 12 bases lying between them. CDR3 region: CASSQGLIYEQYF. DNA of the CDR3: TGTGCCAGTAGCCAAGGACTAATCTACGAGCAGTACTTC.